This T cell receptor beta chain was observed in a study of OX40 agonist ivuxolimab in advanced cancers. Blood got drawn at baseline, again on cycle 4 day 1, and then on cycle 7 day 1. Of note for this clone: The sample has other DNA sequences that encode this CDR3 too.

The assay was immunoSEQ multiplex PCR, and TCRdb's table has in-frame clones only and misses some. Here the sample spans about 21,000 clones, more than 70% being singletons. This CDR3 has 15 amino acids. CDR1 and CDR2 from the germline V gene are SEHNR and FQNEAQ (reference sequence). Trimming took 4 bases from V and 0 from J, leaving 10 bases between them. The sequencing used CD4+ or CD8+ T cells sorted from blood, collected in a trial of the OX40 agonist ivuxolimab. This chain uses TRBV7-9 with TRBJ2-1, with D hard to call. The receptor was isolated from an adult with an advanced solid tumor such as melanoma, head and neck, liver or kidney cancer. The CDR3 sequence is CASSSLASSYNEQFF. The CDR3 nucleotides read TGTGCCAGCAGCTCACTGGCGAGCTCCTACAATGAGCAGTTCTTC.